These T cell receptor beta chains were read from a single sample in a study of cytomegalovirus exposure and HLA in healthy donors. TCRdb keeps only in-frame clones here, not all; method: immunoSEQ multiplex PCR. The sample yields about 120,000 clones, under 85% seen once. Material for sequencing was PBMCs. Source of these receptors: a man aged 18 to 35 in good health and CMV-seropositive. CDR3s include the opening cysteine and the closing phenylalanine or tryptophan. The D gene is left open where the match is weak. Clone size is not always given. Where it is, it says once, few, many or a class for expanded clones.

clone_size	v_call	d_call	j_call	cdr3_aa	cdr3_nt
few	TRBV7-9	-	TRBJ1-5	CASSFGGPNQPQHF	TGTGCCAGCAGCTTCGGGGGGCCGAATCAGCCCCAGCATTTT
once	TRBV6-1	-	TRBJ1-5	CASKENSNQPQHF	TGTGCCAGCAAAGAGAACAGCAATCAGCCCCAGCATTTT
-	TRBV27	TRBD2	TRBJ2-1	CASSLHSGGPRSYNEQFF	TGTGCCAGCAGTTTACATAGCGGGGGGCCACGCTCCTACAATGAGCAGTTCTTC
-	TRBV5-1	TRBD1	TRBJ2-4	CASSPQTGGAKNSQYF	TGCGCCAGCAGCCCCCAGACAGGGGGGGCCAAAAACAGTCAGTACTTC
-	TRBV19	-	TRBJ2-7	CASRSGGYEQYF	TGTGCCAGTAGATCTGGAGGCTACGAGCAGTACTTC
few	TRBV30	-	TRBJ1-2	CACTRDNNYGYTF	TGTGCCTGCACAAGGGACAACAACTATGGCTACACCTTC
few	TRBV4-2	-	TRBJ2-1	CASSQVQEPYNEQFF	TGTGCCAGCAGCCAAGTCCAGGAACCCTACAATGAGCAGTTCTTC
-	TRBV4-1	-	TRBJ1-6	CASSQGQADGSPLHF	TGCGCCAGCAGCCAAGGTCAGGCTGATGGTTCACCCCTCCACTTT
-	TRBV10-2	TRBD2	TRBJ2-5	CASRTSGGSETQYF	TGCGCCAGCCGGACTAGCGGGGGGTCAGAGACCCAGTACTTC
-	TRBV6-1	TRBD1	TRBJ2-3	CASSGSRTGVDTQYF	TGTGCCAGCAGTGGGTCTAGGACAGGGGTAGATACGCAGTATTTT
once	TRBV5-1	-	TRBJ1-1	CASSLGQGSGAFF	TGCGCCAGCAGCTTAGGGCAGGGGAGTGGAGCTTTCTTT
-	TRBV10-2	TRBD1	TRBJ1-1	CASSEMGGQGNTEAFF	TGCGCCAGCAGTGAGATGGGGGGACAGGGGAACACTGAAGCTTTCTTT
-	TRBV2	-	TRBJ2-1	CASSAPRDSSYNEQFF	TGTGCCAGCAGTGCCCCCCGGGATAGCTCCTACAATGAGCAGTTCTTC
few	TRBV5-1	-	TRBJ2-5	CASSLGLQETQYF	TGCGCCAGCAGCTTGGGTCTACAAGAGACCCAGTACTTC
once	TRBV5-4	-	TRBJ2-6	CASSFNSYSGANVLTF	TGTGCCAGCAGCTTCAACAGTTACTCTGGGGCCAACGTCCTGACTTTC
-	TRBV6-1	-	TRBJ2-5	CASTPHKETQYF	TGTGCCAGCACCCCTCACAAAGAGACCCAGTACTTC
-	TRBV6-1	-	TRBJ1-1	CASSERQAEAFF	TGTGCCAGCAGTGAGCGGCAAGCTGAAGCTTTCTTT
few	TRBV19	TRBD1	TRBJ1-4	CASSTYRGLIGEKLFF	TGTGCCAGTAGTACGTACAGGGGGCTGATTGGTGAAAAACTGTTTTTT
-	TRBV11-3	-	TRBJ2-7	CASSLTEGYEQYF	TGTGCCAGCAGCTTAACAGAGGGCTACGAGCAGTACTTC
-	TRBV5-6	-	TRBJ1-5	CASSRNGPARMGQPQHF	TGTGCCAGCAGTCGGAATGGGCCGGCTCGGATGGGTCAGCCCCAGCATTTT
-	TRBV11-2	-	TRBJ2-7	CASSFSTRGAYEQYF	TGTGCCAGCAGCTTTAGCACGAGAGGAGCCTACGAGCAGTACTTC
-	TRBV27	-	TRBJ1-4	CASSVPGRKLFF	TGTGCCAGCAGCGTCCCGGGGAGAAAACTGTTTTTT